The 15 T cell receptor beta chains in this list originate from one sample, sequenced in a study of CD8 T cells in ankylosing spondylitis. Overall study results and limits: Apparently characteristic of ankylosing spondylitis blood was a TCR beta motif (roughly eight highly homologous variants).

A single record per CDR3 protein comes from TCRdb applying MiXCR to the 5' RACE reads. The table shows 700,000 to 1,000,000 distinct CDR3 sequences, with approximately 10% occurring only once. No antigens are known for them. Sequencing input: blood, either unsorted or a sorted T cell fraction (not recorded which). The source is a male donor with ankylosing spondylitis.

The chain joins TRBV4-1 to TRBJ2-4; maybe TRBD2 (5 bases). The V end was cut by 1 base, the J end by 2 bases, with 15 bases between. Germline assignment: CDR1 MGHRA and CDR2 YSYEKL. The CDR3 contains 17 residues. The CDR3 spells CASSQVTRTVTKNIQYF. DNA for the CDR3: TGCGCCAGCAGCCAAGTAACTAGGACGGTCACCAAAAACATTCAGTACTTC.

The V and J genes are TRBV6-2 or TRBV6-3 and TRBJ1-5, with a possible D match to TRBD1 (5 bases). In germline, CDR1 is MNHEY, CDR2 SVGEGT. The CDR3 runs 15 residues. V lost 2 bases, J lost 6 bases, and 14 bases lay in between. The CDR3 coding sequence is TGTGCCAGCAGTTACGGGTACGGGACGAGTCAGCCCCAGCATTTT. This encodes CASSYGYGTSQPQHF.

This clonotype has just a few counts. The CDR3 nucleotides are TGTGCCAGCAGCTTAGGTGTCAGCGGGAGGTACTCCTACAATGAGCAGTTCTTC. This translates into CASSLGVSGRYSYNEQFF. The J gene is TRBJ2-1, the V gene TRBV11-2, with TRBD2 matching 9 bases. The CDR3 runs 18 residues. The germline V gene has CDR1 SGHAT and CDR2 FQNNGV. V shed 1 base, J shed 0 bases, and the junction held 7 bases outside the gene matches.

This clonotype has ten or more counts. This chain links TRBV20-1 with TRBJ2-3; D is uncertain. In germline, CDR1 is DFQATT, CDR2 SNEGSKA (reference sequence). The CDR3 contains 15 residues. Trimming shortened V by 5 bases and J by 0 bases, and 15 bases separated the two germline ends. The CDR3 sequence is CSALRPRVSTDTQYF. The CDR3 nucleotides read TGCAGTGCTCTTAGACCCCGAGTTAGCACAGATACGCAGTATTTT.

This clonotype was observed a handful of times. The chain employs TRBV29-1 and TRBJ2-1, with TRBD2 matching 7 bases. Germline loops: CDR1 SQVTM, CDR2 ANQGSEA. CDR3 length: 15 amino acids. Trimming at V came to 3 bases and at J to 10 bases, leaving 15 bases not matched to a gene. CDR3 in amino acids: CSVDMAAGPLGEQFF. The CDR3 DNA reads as TGCAGCGTTGATATGGCAGCGGGACCTCTGGGGGAGCAGTTCTTC.

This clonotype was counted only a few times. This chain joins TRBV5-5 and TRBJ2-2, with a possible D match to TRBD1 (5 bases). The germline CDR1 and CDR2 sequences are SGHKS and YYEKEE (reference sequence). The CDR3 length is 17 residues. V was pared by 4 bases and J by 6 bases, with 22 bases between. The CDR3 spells CASSLRTPSMWSGELFF. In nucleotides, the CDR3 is TGTGCCAGCAGCCTCCGGACACCCTCGATGTGGTCCGGGGAGCTGTTTTTT. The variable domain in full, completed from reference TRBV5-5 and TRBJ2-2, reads DAGVTQSPTHLIKTRGQQVTLRCSPISGHKSVSWYQQVLGQGPQFIFQYYEKEERGRGNFPDRFSARQFPNYSSELNVNALLLGDSALYLCASSLRTPSMWSGELFFGEGSRLTVL.

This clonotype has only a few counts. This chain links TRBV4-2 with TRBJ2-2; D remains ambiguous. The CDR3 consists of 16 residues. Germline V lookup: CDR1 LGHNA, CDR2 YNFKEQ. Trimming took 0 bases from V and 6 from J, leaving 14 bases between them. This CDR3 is CASSQEGPSTAGELFF. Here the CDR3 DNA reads TGTGCCAGCAGCCAAGAAGGTCCTAGTACGGCCGGGGAGCTGTTTTTT.

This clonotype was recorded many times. Here the CDR3 reads CASSYQWAYEQYF. DNA for the CDR3: TGTGCCAGCAGTTATCAATGGGCCTACGAGCAGTACTTC. The chain is built from TRBV6-6 and TRBJ2-7, with D unresolved. V lost 3 bases and J 2 bases, leaving 8 bases between the germline ends. The CDR3 length is 13 residues. CDR1 MNHNY and CDR2 SVGAGI come from the germline V gene (reference sequence).

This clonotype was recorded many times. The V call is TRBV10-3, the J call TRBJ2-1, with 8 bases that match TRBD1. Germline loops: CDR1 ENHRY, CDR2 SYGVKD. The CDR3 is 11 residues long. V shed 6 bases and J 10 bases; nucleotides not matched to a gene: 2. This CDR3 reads CAISGTGEQFF. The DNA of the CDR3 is TGTGCCATCAGCGGGACAGGAGAGCAGTTCTTC.

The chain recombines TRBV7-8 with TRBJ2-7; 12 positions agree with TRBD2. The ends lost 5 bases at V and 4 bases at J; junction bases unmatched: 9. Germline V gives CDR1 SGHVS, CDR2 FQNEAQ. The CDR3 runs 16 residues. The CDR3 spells CASSTQLAGGLYEQYF. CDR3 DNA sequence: TGTGCCAGCAGCACCCAACTAGCGGGAGGACTATACGAGCAGTACTTC.

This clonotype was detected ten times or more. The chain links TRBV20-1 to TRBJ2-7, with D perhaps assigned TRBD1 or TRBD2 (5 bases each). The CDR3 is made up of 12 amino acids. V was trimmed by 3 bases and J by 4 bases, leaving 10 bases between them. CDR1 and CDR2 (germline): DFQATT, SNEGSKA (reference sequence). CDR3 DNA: TGCAGTGCTAGGAGAGGGGAATACGAGCAGTACTTC. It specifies CSARRGEYEQYF.

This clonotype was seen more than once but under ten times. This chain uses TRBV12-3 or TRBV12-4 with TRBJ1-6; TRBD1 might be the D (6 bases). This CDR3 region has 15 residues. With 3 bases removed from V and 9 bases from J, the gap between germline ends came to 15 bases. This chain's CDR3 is CASSLGGRGGSPLHF. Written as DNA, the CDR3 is TGTGCCAGCAGTTTGGGGGGCAGGGGAGGTTCACCCCTCCACTTT.

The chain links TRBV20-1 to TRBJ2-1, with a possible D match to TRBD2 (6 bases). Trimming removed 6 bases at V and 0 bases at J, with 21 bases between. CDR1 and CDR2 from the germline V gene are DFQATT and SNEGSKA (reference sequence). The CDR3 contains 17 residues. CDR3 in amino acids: CSALGVASASSYNEQFF. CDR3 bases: TGCAGTGCGCTTGGCGTGGCTAGCGCGAGCTCCTACAATGAGCAGTTCTTC.

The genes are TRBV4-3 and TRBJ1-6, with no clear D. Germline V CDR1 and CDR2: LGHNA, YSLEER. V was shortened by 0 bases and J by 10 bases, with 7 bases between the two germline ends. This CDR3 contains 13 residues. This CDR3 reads CASSQEGRSPLHF. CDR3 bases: TGCGCCAGCAGCCAAGAGGGAAGGTCACCCCTCCACTTT.

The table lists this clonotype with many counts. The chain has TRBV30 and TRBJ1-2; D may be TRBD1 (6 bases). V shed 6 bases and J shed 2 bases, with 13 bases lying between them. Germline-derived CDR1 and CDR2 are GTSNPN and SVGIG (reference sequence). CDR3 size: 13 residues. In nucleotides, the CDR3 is TGTGCCTGCAGGGGAACAGGGAACTATGGCTACACCTTC. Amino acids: CACRGTGNYGYTF.